This T cell receptor beta chain emerged from a study of early T cells in non-severe SARS-CoV-2 infection. General study findings and limits: Anti-spike CD8 specificities were favored by VDJdb matching, whose results missed private and CD4 specificities.

This clonotype has more than one count but fewer than ten. The antigen remains undetermined. Unique molecular identifiers tagged individual cDNA molecules. Via MiXCR, TCRdb re-called the 5' RACE reads, giving one row per CDR3 protein. Of tens of thousands of distinct CDR3 sequences listed, 4.5% to 7% are singletons. The receptor was derived from an adult who was a healthcare worker with PCR-confirmed SARS-CoV-2 infection or an uninfected control (not recorded which). The sequencing input was whole blood.

The CDR3 sequence: CASTRREGFSDTQYF. Here the CDR3 DNA reads TGTGCCAGCACCCGGCGGGAGGGGTTCTCAGATACGCAGTATTTT. The chain couples TRBV27 to TRBJ2-3, with 9 bases matching TRBD2. CDR3 size: 15 residues. The V and J ends lost 7 bases and 4 bases, in that order; junction bases with no gene match: 9. The V gene's germline CDR1 is MNHEY and CDR2 SMNVEV (reference sequence).